This T cell receptor (beta chain) was identified in a study of cytomegalovirus exposure and HLA in healthy donors. The study ran its PCR with 60 Vbeta and 13 Jbeta primers. Only in-frame clones appear in the TCRdb table, and some are missing; sequencing was by immunoSEQ multiplex PCR. The profile shows around 180,000 clones, around 85% of them singletons. Germline CDR1 SEHNR, CDR2 FQNEAQ (reference sequence). The CDR3 runs 14 residues. The V and J ends lost 2 bases and 2 bases respectively, with 8 bases between them. The chain joins TRBV7-9 to TRBJ2-3, with D possibly TRBD1 on 6 matching bases. This TCR derives from a boy under 10 years old in good health and CMV-seronegative. Sequencing input: PBMCs. The CDR3: CASSLQGPTDTQYF. CDR3 in DNA: TGTGCCAGCAGCTTACAGGGGCCCACAGATACGCAGTATTTT.